Listed below are T cell receptor beta chains from one sample, sequenced in a study of blood T cell repertoires in COVID-19. Using immunoSEQ multiplex PCR, the repertoire was profiled, and TCRdb retains in-frame clones only, with some absent. The sample has roughly 100,000 clones; about 80% are singletons. The source material was peripheral blood. The receptors originated from a human donor in a cohort sampled during active COVID-19. Both conserved end residues are part of each CDR3. A D gene is named only where the DNA matches it firmly. Clone size is stated in some rows and not others, as once, few, many or a class when expanded.

.	few	TRBV2	TRBJ1-2	TGTGCCAGCAGGAGGGTCGAGGATGGCTACACCTTC	CASRRVEDGYTF
.	.	TRBV5-6	TRBJ1-1	TGTGCCAGCAGCGTTACAGGGTCGGGAACTGAAGCTTTCTTT	CASSVTGSGTEAFF
TRBD1	few	TRBV9	TRBJ1-2	TGTGCCAGCAGCCCCGGACAGGCTCAATATGGCTACACCTTC	CASSPGQAQYGYTF
.	.	TRBV6-2/TRBV6-3	TRBJ1-5	TGTGCCAGCAGTCGCGACAGCTATCAGCCCCAGCATTTT	CASSRDSYQPQHF
.	few	TRBV19	TRBJ1-2	TGTGCCAGTAGTATTGATAGGGGCGGCTATGGCTACACCTTC	CASSIDRGGYGYTF
.	.	TRBV19	TRBJ1-5	TGTGCCAGTAGTACCAGGGCCAGTAGCAATCAGCCCCAGCATTTT	CASSTRASSNQPQHF
TRBD2	.	TRBV3-1/TRBV3-2	TRBJ2-1	TGTGCCAGCAGGCTAGCGGAGGTTAATGAGCAGTTCTTC	CASRLAEVNEQFF
TRBD1	.	TRBV5-3	TRBJ1-6	TGTGCCAGAAGCTTGAAGGGACAGAGCTCCTATAATTCACCCCTCCACTTT	CARSLKGQSSYNSPLHF
TRBD1	.	TRBV7-7	TRBJ2-5	TGTGCTAGCAGCTTAGGCCCCCCGGAACAGGGGTATTACGAGACCCAGTACTTC	CASSLGPPEQGYYETQYF
.	.	TRBV27	TRBJ1-5	TGTGCCAGCAGTTCCAACACCAGGGGAATCCATCAGCCCCAGCATTTT	CASSSNTRGIHQPQHF
.	.	TRBV7-2	TRBJ1-1	TGTGCCAGCAGCTTGCAGGTCCAGGGGAACACTGAAGCTTTCTTT	CASSLQVQGNTEAFF
TRBD1	.	TRBV5-1	TRBJ1-5	TGCGCCAGCAGCCGAGACAGGGAAGGTCAGCCCCAGCATTTT	CASSRDREGQPQHF
TRBD1	.	TRBV19	TRBJ1-2	TGTGCCAGCAGGGACAGGGGGCATGGCTACACCTTC	CASRDRGHGYTF
.	.	TRBV5-8	TRBJ2-5	TGTGCCAGCAGCTACGGGGTCCGTGGGACCCAGTACTTC	CASSYGVRGTQYF
TRBD1	.	TRBV5-1	TRBJ2-3	TGCGCCAGCAGCTCCCAGGACAGGGAACATGTGTATTTT	CASSSQDREHVYF
.	.	TRBV3-1/TRBV3-2	TRBJ1-1	TGTGCCAGCAGCCTGCAGATGAACACTGAAGCTTTCTTT	CASSLQMNTEAFF
.	.	TRBV2	TRBJ2-5	TGTGCCAGCAGTCCGGGACAAGAGACCCAGTACTTC	CASSPGQETQYF
.	.	TRBV3-1/TRBV3-2	TRBJ1-1	TGTGCCAGCACGCATTGGGGGCAGAAGAACACTGAAGCTTTCTTT	CASTHWGQKNTEAFF
.	once	TRBV4-2	TRBJ2-1	TGTGCCAGCAGCCAAATCGCGGCGGGGATGTACAATGAGCAGTTCTTC	CASSQIAAGMYNEQFF
.	.	TRBV6-4	TRBJ2-5	TGTGCCAGATGGACAGTCCTTCGGACCCAGTACTTC	CARWTVLRTQYF
.	.	TRBV5-4	TRBJ2-1	TGTGCCAGCAGCTTGGGCCGGACAAGCTCCTACAATGAGCAGTTCTTC	CASSLGRTSSYNEQFF
TRBD2	.	TRBV4-1	TRBJ2-5	TGCGCCAGCAGCCTGAGACTAGCGGGGGGGAAAGAGACCCAGTACTTC	CASSLRLAGGKETQYF